These 15 T cell receptor beta chains originate from one sample sequenced in a study of T cell responses to AZD1222 COVID-19 vaccine. Some clones are missing from TCRdb's copy, which holds only in-frame ones; the method was immunoSEQ multiplex PCR. The sample has around 69,000 clones; roughly 84% are singletons. The input for sequencing was peripheral blood, taken on day 0 of AZD1222 vaccination. The receptors shown here come from an adult in good health.

Only a few counts were recorded for this clone. The chain joins TRBV20-1 to TRBJ2-5; D remains ambiguous. Germline V gene data show CDR1 as DFQATT and CDR2 as SNEGSKA (reference sequence). The V end was cut by 1 base, the J end by 5 bases, with 5 bases between. This CDR3 contains 11 residues. This CDR3 is CSARVGETQYF. CDR3 DNA: TGCAGTGCTAGAGTAGGGGAGACCCAGTACTTC.

This sequence joins TRBV3-1 (or the pseudogene TRBV3-2) and TRBJ2-3; 9 nucleotides match TRBD1. Germline V gene lookup returns CDR1 LGHDT and CDR2 YNNKEL (reference sequence). This CDR3 is 18 amino acids long. The trim removed 4 bases at V and 5 bases at J, leaving 16 bases unmatched. CDR3 nucleotides: TGTGCCAGCAGCCCAGGGTGGGGACGGGACAGGGATAGAGATACGCAGTATTTT. Encoded protein: CASSPGWGRDRDRDTQYF.

V gene TRBV9 combines with J gene TRBJ2-7; no definite D call. This CDR3 has 14 amino acids. The germline V gene has CDR1 SGDLS and CDR2 YYNGEE. Trimming took 0 bases from V and 1 from J, leaving 8 bases between them. The CDR3 bases are TGTGCCAGCAGCGTAGGTAGTGCATCCTACGAGCAGTACTTC. This codes for CASSVGSASYEQYF.

This chain links TRBV28 with TRBJ1-5; D might be TRBD1 (6 bases). Germline CDR1 reads MDHEN; CDR2 reads SYDVKM. Trimming left V 3 bases short and J 4 bases short, with 16 bases between. The CDR3 loop spans 16 amino acids. CDR3 sequence: CASSFAGTYNNQPQHF. CDR3 DNA: TGTGCCAGCAGTTTCGCCGGGACATATAATAATCAGCCCCAGCATTTT.

The CDR3 coding sequence is TGTGCCAGCAGGGGGTCCGGGTGGGAGACCCAGTACTTC. This encodes CASRGSGWETQYF. V gene TRBV2 combines with J gene TRBJ2-5; D is undetermined. Germline loops: CDR1 SNHLY, CDR2 FYNNEI. The CDR3 is 13 amino acids. V was pared by 6 bases and J by 5 bases, with 13 bases between.

This clone turned up a few times. Relative to the germline gene, one junction end is altered; a read error may explain this. V and J are TRBV2 and TRBJ1-1, with unresolved D. The CDR3 is made up of 12 amino acids. Germline values: CDR1 SNHLY, CDR2 FYNNEI. This CDR3 is CASREGITEGGF. The CDR3 DNA is TGTGCCAGTCGGGAGGGAATCACGGAGGGCGGCTTT.

This clone was counted between two and nine times. This chain connects TRBV7-9 to TRBJ1-4; no definite D call. CDR3 length: 13 amino acids. The ends were cut back, 5 bases at V and 8 bases at J, with 12 bases in the middle. Per germline, CDR1 SEHNR and CDR2 FQNEAQ (reference sequence). This CDR3 is CASSPPGSEKLFF. CDR3 DNA: TGTGCCAGCAGCCCCCCAGGTTCCGAAAAACTGTTTTTT.

The chain combines TRBV11-3 with TRBJ2-1; TRBD1 might be the D (5 bases). The germline gives CDR1 SGHNT, CDR2 YENEEA. Trimming took 1 base from V and 8 from J, leaving 18 bases between them. This CDR3 contains 16 residues. CDR3 coding DNA: TGTGCCAGCAGCTTAGGGCAGACAGACTGGGTCGATGAGCAGTTCTTC. Translated, it gives CASSLGQTDWVDEQFF.

The chain combines TRBV5-1 with TRBJ1-1; D unresolved. The CDR3 is 15 residues long. Germline values: CDR1 SGHRS, CDR2 YFSETQ. The germline V and J ends were trimmed by 4 bases and 1 base, with 14 bases remaining between them. For the CDR3, the DNA is TGCGCCAGCAGCCCCCGGGAGGGAGGGAACACTGAAGCTTTCTTT. Translating it yields CASSPREGGNTEAFF.

This chain joins TRBV2 and TRBJ1-3; weak D call: TRBD1 (5 bases). CDR1 is SNHLY and CDR2 is FYNNEI in the germline V gene. The CDR3 totals 16 residues. Trimming took 3 bases from V and 2 from J, leaving 14 bases between them. Here the CDR3 reads CASSDGARGAGNTIYF. The CDR3 nucleotides read TGTGCCAGCAGTGACGGGGCCCGAGGGGCTGGAAACACCATATATTTT.

This clone was seen once. J is TRBJ2-2 and V is TRBV5-1, with D possibly being TRBD1 (5 bases). Trimming left V 0 bases short and J 3 bases short, with 9 bases between. This CDR3 has 15 residues. CDR1 SGHRS and CDR2 YFSETQ come from the germline V gene. The chain's CDR3 is CASSLGDRHTGELFF. CDR3 DNA sequence: TGCGCCAGCAGCTTGGGAGACAGACACACCGGGGAGCTGTTTTTT.

The sample holds a few counts of this clone. This CDR3 is CASWGTGEPGNTIYF. The CDR3 DNA reads as TGTGCCTCGTGGGGGACAGGCGAGCCTGGAAACACCATATATTTT. This rearrangement joins TRBV19 to TRBJ1-3, with TRBD1 matching 8 bases. Unmatched junction bases numbered 11, after V lost 11 bases and J lost 2 bases. The CDR3 is 15 amino acids. CDR1 is LNHDA, CDR2 SQIVND, per germline (reference sequence). The whole variable domain, remainder taken from reference TRBV19 and TRBJ1-3, is DGGITQSPKYLFRKEGQNVTLSCEQNLNHDAMYWYRQDPGQGLRLIYYSQIVNDFQKGDIAEGYSVSREKKESFPLTVTSAQKNPTAFYLCASWGTGEPGNTIYFGEGSWLTVV.

This clone appeared once. The chain links TRBV4-1 to TRBJ2-2, with D possibly TRBD1 on 6 matching bases. Germline CDR1 reads MGHRA; CDR2 reads YSYEKL. This CDR3 is built from 16 residues. V was clipped by 6 bases and J by 6 bases, with 20 bases between them. The CDR3 nucleotides read TGCGCCAGCAGGGGGGCCTTTCAAGGGCGTCCCGGGGAGCTGTTTTTT. This sequence encodes CASRGAFQGRPGELFF.

This sequence joins TRBV27 and TRBJ2-3; 11 bases align to TRBD2. V lost 5 bases and J lost 4; bases outside the gene matches: 8. This CDR3 is 16 amino acids long. CDR1 and CDR2 (germline): MNHEY, SMNVEV (reference sequence). CDR3 residues: CASSPLGTSGPDTQYF. The CDR3 DNA reads TGTGCCAGCAGTCCACTGGGGACTAGCGGTCCAGATACGCAGTATTTT.

The V and J genes are TRBV5-1 and TRBJ2-3, with D hard to call. Trimming removed 1 base at V and 2 bases at J, with 11 bases between. Germline V gene lookup returns CDR1 SGHRS and CDR2 YFSETQ. The CDR3 length is 15 residues. The chain's CDR3 is CASSLNRINTDTQYF. CDR3 bases: TGCGCCAGCAGCTTGAATAGGATTAACACAGATACGCAGTATTTT. Full variable domain (rest looked up from reference TRBV5-1 and TRBJ2-3): KAGVTQTPRYLIKTRGQQVTLSCSPISGHRSVSWYQQTPGQGLQFLFEYFSETQRNKGNFPGRFSGRQFSNSRSEMNVSTLELGDSALYLCASSLNRINTDTQYFGPGTRLTVL.